Presented here are 15 T cell receptor beta chains from one specimen sequenced in a study of shared clonotypes between healthy human individuals (dated by TCRdb to 2020 to 2021). Library preparation employed the immunoSEQ multiplex PCR assay. In its TCRdb copy, this immuneACCESS table keeps in-frame sequences only and misses some clones. Where compared with another copy, unresolved V genes explain less than half of these, and the others have no known cause. Within this sample are 2.3 million or so clones, with 85% to 95% of them counted one time only. Roughly 0.36% of the sample goes to the ten largest clones. The material sequenced was naive CD4+ T cells from PBMCs. Taken with the paper, the label for cell subset or site translates to: CD45RA+ positively selected. The receptors here all came from a man aged 18-30 years in good health. Some clones in this sample may be carry-over from other donors' samples.

The genes are TRBV7-3 and TRBJ2-7; either TRBD1 or TRBD2 may supply D (5 bases each). V dropped 5 bases and J dropped 3 bases, with 14 bases sitting between them. CDR1 SGHTA and CDR2 FQGTGA come from the germline V gene. This CDR3 has 14 residues. In DNA, the CDR3 is TGTGCCAGCAGCCAGGGAGCAGGCCGCTACGAGCAGTACTTC. Encoded protein: CASSQGAGRYEQYF.

This chain uses TRBV27 with TRBJ2-4; D is unclear. The V end was cut by 4 bases, the J end by 3 bases, with 13 bases between. Germline assignment: CDR1 MNHEY and CDR2 SMNVEV (reference sequence). The CDR3 has 15 residues. The CDR3 DNA reads as TGTGCCAGCAGTTCAAAGGGTCCAGGCAAAAACATTCAGTACTTC. It translates to CASSSKGPGKNIQYF.

The chain combines TRBV4-1 with TRBJ2-1, with 16 bases fitting TRBD2. This CDR3 is built from 16 residues. V lost 6 bases, J lost 8 bases, and 7 bases stayed unmatched. Germline V gene lookup returns CDR1 MGHRA and CDR2 YSYEKL. The CDR3 bases are TGCGCCAGCAGACAATCCGGGACTAGCGGGAGGGATGAGCAGTTCTTC. Translated: CASRQSGTSGRDEQFF.

The rearrangement joins TRBV29-1 to TRBJ2-5, with 13 bases fitting TRBD2. The J call may be incorrect, as the DNA end agrees better with TRBJ2-7. The CDR3 contains 13 residues. The V gene's germline CDR1 is SQVTM and CDR2 ANQGSEA. The CDR3 spells CSAWTSGSYEQYF. The CDR3 DNA reads as TGCAGCGCTTGGACTAGCGGGAGCTACGAGCAGTACTTC.

The V gene is TRBV5-1, the J gene TRBJ2-7, with TRBD1 as a possible D gene (6 bases). Trimming removed 3 bases from V and 5 bases from J, with 15 bases in between. Germline V gives CDR1 SGHRS, CDR2 YFSETQ. The CDR3 spans 14 residues. This CDR3 reads CASSSRDNKDEQYF. The CDR3 region has the DNA TGCGCCAGCAGCTCCCGGGACAACAAGGACGAGCAGTACTTC.

This chain uses TRBV7-3 with TRBJ2-1; D not resolved. V lost 5 bases, J lost 8 bases, and 25 bases lay in between. Per the germline V gene, CDR1 is SGHTA and CDR2 is FQGTGA. CDR3 size: 17 residues. The CDR3 DNA follows: TGTGCCAGCAGCCCAACGACACGCAGTATAGTAGCCGATGAGCAGTTCTTC. It encodes CASSPTTRSIVADEQFF.

This clone was seen a few times. The chain has TRBV29-1 and TRBJ2-1, with 11 bases identical to TRBD2. This CDR3 contains 16 residues. CDR1 SQVTM and CDR2 ANQGSEA come from the germline V gene. J was trimmed by 1 base and V by 6 bases; bases with no gene match: 8. In nucleotides, the CDR3 is TGCAGCGTCGATCTAGGACTAGCGGGTTCCTACAATGAGCAGTTCTTC. Translation: CSVDLGLAGSYNEQFF.

The chain combines TRBV5-4 with TRBJ2-5, with no clear D. The last part of the DNA fits TRBJ2-7 better; the J call may be wrong. The CDR3 totals 15 residues. In germline, CDR1 is SGHNT, CDR2 YYREEE (reference sequence). In DNA, the CDR3 is TGTGCCAGCACTATTGGGCCTAACCCCACCTACGAGCAGTACTTC. Its translation is CASTIGPNPTYEQYF.

The chain has TRBV25-1 and TRBJ1-2, with D uncertain. The CDR3 runs to 13 residues. CDR1 and CDR2 (germline): MGHDK, SYGVNS. V was shortened by 10 bases and J by 3 bases, with 15 bases between the two germline ends. The CDR3 loop reads CATRRAGDYGYTF. CDR3 nucleotide sequence: TGTGCCACCCGGCGGGCCGGAGACTATGGCTACACCTTC.

The J gene is TRBJ2-1, the V gene TRBV28; 9 positions agree with TRBD2. The CDR3 runs to 17 residues. The junction had 11 bases not matched to a gene; V was cut back by 5 bases and J by 3 bases. Germline V gene data show CDR1 as MDHEN and CDR2 as SYDVKM. CDR3 coding DNA: TGTGCCAGCAGTCTCCTTCCGACTAGCGGAAACTACAATGAGCAGTTCTTC. Translating it yields CASSLLPTSGNYNEQFF.

This sequence joins TRBV5-1 and TRBJ2-1; the match to TRBD2 covers 11 bases. This CDR3 region has 16 residues. Germline values: CDR1 SGHRS, CDR2 YFSETQ. J lost 8 bases, V lost 0 bases, and 7 bases had no gene match. The chain's CDR3 is CASSLGIAGGWDEQFF. In nucleotides, the CDR3 is TGCGCCAGCAGCTTGGGAATAGCGGGAGGGTGGGATGAGCAGTTCTTC.

V usage is TRBV4-2 and J usage is TRBJ2-3, with D possibly matching TRBD2 (6 bases). This CDR3 has 15 amino acids. Germline CDR1 is LGHNA and CDR2 is YNFKEQ. Trimming took off 0 bases at V and 6 bases at J, with 13 bases between the two ends. The CDR3 DNA follows: TGTGCCAGCAGCCAAGATGCGGGGTTTAGGGATACGCAGTATTTT. It yields the protein CASSQDAGFRDTQYF.

This chain uses TRBV7-3 with TRBJ1-1; 10 bases agree with TRBD1. The CDR3 covers 16 residues. The germline V gene encodes CDR1 SGHTA and CDR2 FQGTGA. V gave up 5 bases and J gave up 0 bases; unmatched junction bases: 6. The CDR3 DNA follows: TGTGCCAGCAGCGTGGCAGGGACAGGGGTGAACACTGAAGCTTTCTTT. Translated: CASSVAGTGVNTEAFF.

The chain employs TRBV10-1 and TRBJ2-7; D possibly corresponds to TRBD1 (5 bases). With 0 bases removed from V and 7 bases from J, the gap between germline ends came to 10 bases. The CDR3 is 13 amino acids. The germline gives CDR1 WNHNN, CDR2 SYGVQD (reference sequence). In nucleotides, the CDR3 is TGCGCCAGCAGTGAGTCAAGGGGTGGGGAGCAGTACTTC. Translating gives CASSESRGGEQYF.

The genes are TRBV28 and TRBJ1-5, with 9 positions matching TRBD1. The junction had 10 bases not matched to a gene; V was cut back by 7 bases and J by 0 bases. Germline V lookup: CDR1 MDHEN, CDR2 SYDVKM. The CDR3 runs to 17 residues. The chain's CDR3 is CASISPGTGNSNQPQHF. The CDR3 DNA is TGTGCCAGCATATCCCCCGGGACAGGGAATAGCAATCAGCCCCAGCATTTT.